The subject of this entry is one TCR beta chain. The antigen it binds to is not known. The input lacks base qualities; no much larger clone sits a single base away. This entry is derived from a study of OX40 agonist ivuxolimab in advanced cancers. Background on the whole study: Ivuxolimab, which targeted the costimulatory receptor OX40 (CD134), was an agonistic, fully human IgG2 monoclonal antibody. Intravenous ivuxolimab was administered to patients every 2 weeks at six dose levels: 0.01, 0.1, 0.3, 1.5, 3 and 10 mg/kg. Among the approximately 54 dose-escalation patients, around 19 had hepatocellular carcinoma, about 15 melanoma, 9 renal cell carcinoma and 9 head and neck cancer. In the dose-escalation cohort, 82.7% of patients were male, and the mean age was around 60 years, with a range of about 23 to 85. Prior anti-PD-1, anti-PD-L1 or anti-CTLA-4 therapy was permitted, and checkpoint inhibitors had been received by 30% to 40% of dose-escalation patients. Partial responses occurred in three dose-escalation patients: two with cutaneous melanoma and one with hepatocellular carcinoma. The purpose of peripheral TCRbeta sequencing was to test whether ivuxolimab changed TCR sequence diversity and led to clonal T-cell expansion. The monotherapy dose-escalation portion (N of about 47 patients) of the phase I ivuxolimab trial is reported in the paper. Overall study outcomes, separate from this receptor: On average, CD8+ T cells showed more expanded clones than CD4+ T cells after ivuxolimab. Low levels of normalized T-cell clonal expansion were also seen in some nonresponding patients. Clonal expansion of both CD4+ and CD8+ blood T cells was observed from baseline to week 6 at doses 0.1 to 3.0 mg/kg. In the 0.1-3.0 mg/kg groups, partial responders were among the patients with the lowest normalized peripheral clonal expansion, particularly in CD8+ T cells. The antigen specificity of the peripheral T cells that underwent clonal expansion was not determined.

Genomic DNA was extracted from sorted cells for sequencing of the TCRbeta CDR3 region. The immunoSEQ Assay was used to sequence the TCRbeta CDR3 regions. TCRdb took over this immuneACCESS table, retaining in-frame rearrangements with V and J assigned. Such tables are incomplete; in checked studies, under half of the missing clones stem from an unresolved V gene, and the remainder is unexplained. This sample holds 9,500 to 15,000 clones; around 66% were observed only once. The ten top clones hold 12% of the sample. The trial excluded patients who had a history of autoimmune disease or who were on systemic immunosuppression. In every dose cohort, peripheral blood was drawn for TCR sequencing at baseline, cycle 4 day 1, and cycle 7 day 1. Samples came from an open-label, multicenter, first-in-human phase I dose-escalation trial of ivuxolimab. Adults with locally advanced or metastatic melanoma, renal cell carcinoma, hepatocellular carcinoma or head and neck squamous cell carcinoma were enrolled in the trial. Before TCR sequencing, CD4+ and CD8+ T cells were separately sorted from peripheral blood.

CDR3 length: 13 amino acids, cysteine to phenylalanine. The read is trimmed to its CDR3 DNA, 39 bases read in frame from base 1. The germline V gene sets CDR1 to SGHAT and CDR2 to FQNNGV. V is clipped by 3 bases and J by 3 bases, and the sequence between their germline boundaries is 5 bases long. The sequence derives from an adult with an advanced solid tumor such as melanoma, head and neck, liver or kidney cancer. Here the chain combines TRBV11-2 and TRBJ2-2; possibly the D gene is TRBD2, per 5 matching bases. The source material was CD4+ or CD8+ T cells sorted from blood, sampled in a trial of the OX40 agonist ivuxolimab. The DNA reads TGTGCCAGCAGCTTGGGAGACACCGGGGAGCTGTTTTTT. This is translated as CASSLGDTGELFF.